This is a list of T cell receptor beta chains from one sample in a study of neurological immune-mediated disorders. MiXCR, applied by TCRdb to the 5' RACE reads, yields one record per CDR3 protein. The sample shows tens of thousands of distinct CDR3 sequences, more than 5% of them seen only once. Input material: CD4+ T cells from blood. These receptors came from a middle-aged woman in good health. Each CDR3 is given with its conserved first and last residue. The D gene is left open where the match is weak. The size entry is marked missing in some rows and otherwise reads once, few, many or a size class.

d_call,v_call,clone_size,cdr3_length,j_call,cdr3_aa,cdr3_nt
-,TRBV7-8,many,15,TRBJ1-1,CASSLAFSGATEAFF,TGTGCCAGCAGCTTAGCATTCTCAGGGGCCACTGAAGCTTTCTTT
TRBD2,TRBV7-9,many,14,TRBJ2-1,CASSFGGAGNEQFF,TGTGCCAGCAGCTTCGGGGGGGCGGGCAATGAGCAGTTCTTC
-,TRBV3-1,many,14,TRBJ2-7,CASSQDGAYGEQYF,TGTGCCAGCAGCCAAGATGGGGCCTATGGCGAGCAGTACTTC
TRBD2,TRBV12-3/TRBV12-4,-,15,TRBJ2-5,CASISSGSRQETQYF,TGTGCCAGCATCAGCAGCGGGAGTCGGCAAGAGACCCAGTACTTC
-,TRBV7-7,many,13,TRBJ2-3,CASSLSVADTQYF,TGTGCTAGCAGCTTATCGGTCGCAGATACGCAGTATTTT
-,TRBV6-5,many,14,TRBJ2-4,CASSPPGYGNIQYF,TGTGCCAGCAGTCCCCCGGGGTATGGGAACATTCAGTACTTC
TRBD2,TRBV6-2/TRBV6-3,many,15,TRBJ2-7,CASSSNRGLADRTPF,TGTGCCAGCAGTTCGAACAGGGGACTAGCGGACCGCACCCCCTTC
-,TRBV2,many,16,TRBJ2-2,CASSLLSSTNTGELFF,TGTGCCAGCAGCCTCCTCAGTAGTACGAACACCGGGGAGCTGTTTTTT
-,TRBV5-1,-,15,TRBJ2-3,CASSERAFEADTQYF,TGCGCCAGCAGCGAGAGGGCGTTTGAGGCAGATACGCAGTATTTT
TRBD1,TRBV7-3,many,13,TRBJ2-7,CASSPGTGLEQYF,TGTGCCAGCAGCCCCGGGACAGGACTCGAGCAGTACTTC
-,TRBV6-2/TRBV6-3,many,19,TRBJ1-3,CASRGGSSGRMSSGNTIYF,TGTGCCAGCCGCGGCGGCTCCAGTGGCAGGATGAGCTCTGGAAACACCATATATTTT
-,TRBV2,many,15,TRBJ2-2,CASSALPPNTGELFF,TGTGCCAGCAGTGCTCTCCCCCCGAACACCGGGGAGCTGTTTTTT
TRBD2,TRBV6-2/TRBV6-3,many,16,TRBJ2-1,CATSRAGEYLWGEQFF,TGTGCCACAAGCAGAGCGGGAGAATACCTCTGGGGTGAGCAGTTCTTC
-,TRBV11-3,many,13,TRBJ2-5,CASSPGTGETQYF,TGTGCCAGCAGCCCGGGGACGGGAGAGACCCAGTACTTC
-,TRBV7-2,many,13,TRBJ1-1,CASSLEDHTEAFF,TGTGCCAGCAGCTTAGAAGACCACACTGAAGCTTTCTTT
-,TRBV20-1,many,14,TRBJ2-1,CSAKPQLVHNEQFF,TGCAGTGCAAAGCCTCAACTAGTCCACAATGAGCAGTTCTTC
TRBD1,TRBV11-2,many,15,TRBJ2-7,CASRLGQGRSYEQYF,TGTGCCAGCAGACTAGGACAGGGGCGCTCCTACGAGCAGTACTTC
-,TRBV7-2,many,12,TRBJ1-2,CASSTQNYGYTF,TGTGCCAGCAGCACCCAAAACTATGGCTACACCTTC
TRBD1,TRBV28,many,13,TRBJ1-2,CASRSGGEDGYTF,TGTGCCAGCAGATCAGGGGGCGAGGATGGCTACACCTTC
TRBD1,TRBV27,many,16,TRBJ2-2,CASSLPGTGNTGELFF,TGTGCCAGCAGTCTGCCCGGGACAGGGAACACCGGGGAGCTGTTTTTT
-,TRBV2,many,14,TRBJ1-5,CASLLDYSNQPQHF,TGTGCCAGCCTGTTAGATTATAGCAATCAGCCCCAGCATTTT
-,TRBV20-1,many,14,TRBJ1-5,CSARDGGFVRPQHF,TGCAGTGCTAGAGATGGAGGCTTCGTGAGGCCCCAGCATTTT
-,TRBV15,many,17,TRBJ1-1,CATSRDRVGLVYTEAFF,TGTGCCACCAGCAGAGACAGGGTGGGGTTGGTATACACTGAAGCTTTCTTT
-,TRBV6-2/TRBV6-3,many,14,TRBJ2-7,CASSYAGKLSEQYF,TGTGCCAGCAGTTACGCCGGGAAACTTTCCGAGCAGTACTTC
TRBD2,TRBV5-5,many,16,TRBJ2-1,CASSLAVLAGDNEQFF,TGTGCCAGCAGCTTGGCCGTATTAGCGGGTGACAATGAGCAGTTCTTC
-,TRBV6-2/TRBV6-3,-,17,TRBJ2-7,CASSSRRGTYWTYEQYF,TGTGCCAGCAGTTCTAGACGGGGGACCTACTGGACCTACGAGCAGTACTTC
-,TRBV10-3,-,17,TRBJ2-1,CAISESTALSSYNEQFF,TGTGCCATCAGTGAGTCTACAGCCCTTAGCTCCTACAATGAGCAGTTCTTC
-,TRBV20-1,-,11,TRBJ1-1,CSAATASEAFF,TGCAGTGCCGCGACAGCGTCTGAAGCTTTCTTT
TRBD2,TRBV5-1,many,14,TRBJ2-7,CASSLTLAGDEQYF,TGCGCCAGCAGCCTCACTCTAGCGGGAGACGAGCAGTACTTC
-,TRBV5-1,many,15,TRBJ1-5,CASSFRGEPNQPQHF,TGCGCCAGCAGCTTCAGGGGTGAACCTAATCAGCCCCAGCATTTT
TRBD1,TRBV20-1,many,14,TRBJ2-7,CSQDPGTGVYEQYF,TGCAGTCAGGACCCCGGGACAGGGGTGTACGAGCAGTACTTC
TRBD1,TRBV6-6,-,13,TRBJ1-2,CASQQGGTNGYTF,TGTGCCAGCCAACAGGGGGGTACGAATGGCTACACCTTC
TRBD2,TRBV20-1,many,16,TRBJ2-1,CSARRLAGETYNEQFF,TGCAGTGCTAGACGCCTAGCGGGAGAAACCTACAATGAGCAGTTCTTC
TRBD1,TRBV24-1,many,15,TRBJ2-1,CATSVDRVKFGEQFF,TGTGCCACCAGTGTCGACAGGGTAAAGTTTGGTGAGCAGTTCTTC
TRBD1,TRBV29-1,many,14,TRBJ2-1,CSAMTGSGVNEQFF,TGCAGCGCCATGACAGGGAGTGGGGTCAATGAGCAGTTCTTC
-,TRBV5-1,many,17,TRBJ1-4,CASSLGSSGNTNEKLFF,TGCGCCAGCAGCTTGGGCTCGTCGGGTAACACTAATGAAAAACTGTTTTTT